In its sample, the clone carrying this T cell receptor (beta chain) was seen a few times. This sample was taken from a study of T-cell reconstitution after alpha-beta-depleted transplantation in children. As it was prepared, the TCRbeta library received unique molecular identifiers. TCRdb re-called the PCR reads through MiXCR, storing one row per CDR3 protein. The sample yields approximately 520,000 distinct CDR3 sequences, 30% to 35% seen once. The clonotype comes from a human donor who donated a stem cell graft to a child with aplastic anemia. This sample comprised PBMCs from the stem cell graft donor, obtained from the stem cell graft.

This CDR3 reads CASSLLSGRGYEQYF. CDR3 in DNA: TGCGCCAGCAGCTTGCTATCCGGGAGGGGGTACGAGCAGTACTTC. This chain links TRBV5-1 with TRBJ2-7; 8 bases are shared with TRBD2. The junction had 7 bases not matched to a gene; V was cut back by 1 base and J by 4 bases. This CDR3 has 15 residues. Germline CDR1 reads SGHRS; CDR2 reads YFSETQ.